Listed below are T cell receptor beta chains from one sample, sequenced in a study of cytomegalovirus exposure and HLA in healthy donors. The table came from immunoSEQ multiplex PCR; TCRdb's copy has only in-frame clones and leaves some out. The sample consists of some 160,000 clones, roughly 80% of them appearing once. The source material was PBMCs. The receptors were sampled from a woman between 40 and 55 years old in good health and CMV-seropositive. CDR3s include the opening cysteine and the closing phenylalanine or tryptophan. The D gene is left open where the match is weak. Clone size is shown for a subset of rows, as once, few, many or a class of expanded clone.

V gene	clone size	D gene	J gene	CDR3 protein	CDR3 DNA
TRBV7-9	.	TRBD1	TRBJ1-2	CASSSAFGQGKSEGYTF	TGTGCCAGCAGCTCCGCCTTCGGACAGGGTAAATCAGAGGGCTACACCTTC
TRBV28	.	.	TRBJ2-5	CASSLWALVETQYF	TGTGCCAGCAGTTTATGGGCCCTTGTCGAGACCCAGTACTTC
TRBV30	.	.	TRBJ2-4	CAWSQLAKNIQYF	TGTGCCTGGAGTCAGTTAGCCAAAAACATTCAGTACTTC
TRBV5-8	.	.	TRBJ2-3	CASSWDISSTDTQYF	TGTGCCAGCAGCTGGGACATTTCTAGCACAGATACGCAGTATTTT
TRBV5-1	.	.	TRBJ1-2	CASSLGAGDGYTF	TGCGCCAGCAGCTTGGGTGCAGGCGATGGCTACACCTTC
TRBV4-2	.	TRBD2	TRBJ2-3	CASSQAQAGGPTDTQYF	TGTGCCAGCAGCCAAGCCCAAGCGGGGGGGCCAACGGATACGCAGTATTTT
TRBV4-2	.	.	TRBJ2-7	CASSLGATTYEQYF	TGTGCCAGCAGCCTTGGGGCCACCACCTACGAGCAGTACTTC
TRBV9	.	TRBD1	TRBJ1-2	CASSVGQGKVGYTF	TGTGCCAGCAGCGTCGGACAGGGAAAAGTTGGCTACACCTTC
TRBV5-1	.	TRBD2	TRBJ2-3	CASSLGTRNTDTQYF	TGCGCCAGCAGCCTGGGGACTAGAAACACAGATACGCAGTATTTT
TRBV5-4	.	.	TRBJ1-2	CASSPGHRDYGYTF	TGTGCCAGCAGCCCCGGACACCGAGACTATGGCTACACCTTC
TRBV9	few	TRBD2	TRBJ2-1	CASKKFMSGGADEQFF	TGTGCCAGCAAAAAGTTTATGAGCGGGGGGGCCGATGAGCAGTTCTTC
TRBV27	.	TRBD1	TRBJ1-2	CASSGQGAGGYTF	TGTGCCAGCAGTGGCCAGGGGGCGGGGGGCTACACCTTC
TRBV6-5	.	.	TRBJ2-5	CASSPTMSQETQYF	TGTGCCAGCAGTCCGACAATGAGTCAAGAGACCCAGTACTTC
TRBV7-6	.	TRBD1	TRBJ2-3	CASSLRDREADTQYF	TGTGCCAGCAGCCTCCGGGACAGGGAGGCAGATACGCAGTATTTT
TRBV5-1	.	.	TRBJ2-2	CASSPGGVGATGELFF	TGCGCCAGCAGCCCTGGTGGCGTAGGGGCCACCGGGGAGCTGTTTTTT
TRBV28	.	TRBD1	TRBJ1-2	CASSIGTGGHGYTF	TGTGCCAGCAGCATCGGGACAGGGGGCCATGGCTACACCTTC